This is a list of T cell receptor beta chains from one sample in a study of T-cell reconstitution after alpha-beta-depleted transplantation in children. TCRdb processed the PCR reads anew with MiXCR; each CDR3 protein has one entry. Of approximately 200,000 distinct CDR3 sequences in the sample, 13% to 15% were seen once. Here the sequenced sample was PBMCs from the stem cell graft donor, taken from the stem cell graft. The receptors derive from a human donor who donated a stem cell graft to a child with acute lymphoblastic leukemia. Each CDR3 is given without its conserved first and last residue. Fields, in order: V gene, J gene, CDR3 protein.

TRBV14,TRBJ1-2,ASSQDPREGGYT
TRBV29-1,TRBJ1-4,SVVGQANEKLF
TRBV5-1,TRBJ1-1,ASTHQAGGNTEAF
TRBV7-9,TRBJ2-7,ASSSAKGLATYEQY
TRBV20-1,TRBJ2-1,SARATEREVRNEQF
TRBV5-1,TRBJ1-1,ASSLGGLNTEAF
TRBV29-1,TRBJ2-7,SVVQPPSYEQY
TRBV4-1,TRBJ1-1,ASSQQGLNTEAF
TRBV29-1,TRBJ2-2,SVAKGQGLTGELF
TRBV5-4,TRBJ2-5,ASSGDRGQETQY
TRBV5-1,TRBJ2-4,ASSREERPWGKNIQY
TRBV6-5,TRBJ2-2,ASSYSLAGGELF
TRBV5-1,TRBJ1-4,ASSTTGTDHEKLF
TRBV5-5,TRBJ2-7,ASSPYSLTYEQY
TRBV6-4,TRBJ2-7,ASSRQGLSYEQY
TRBV7-9,TRBJ1-1,ASSSGGVNTEAF
TRBV19,TRBJ1-1,ASRRIRQVESEAF
TRBV3-1,TRBJ2-3,ASRKTDTQY
TRBV6-5,TRBJ2-7,ASSPLWSQQLDEQY
TRBV20-1,TRBJ2-5,SARRTQETQY
TRBV4-1,TRBJ2-5,ASSPDRQETQY
TRBV20-1,TRBJ2-2,SARSRGRVGELF
TRBV4-1,TRBJ2-1,ASSQAAGDEQF
TRBV5-1,TRBJ2-2,ASSRAGVDTGELF
TRBV6-1,TRBJ1-5,ASSDLRGYSQPQH
TRBV5-1,TRBJ2-2,ASSLDPDGELF
TRBV5-1,TRBJ2-1,ASGRLAGNNEQF
TRBV27,TRBJ2-7,ASSLSSGTLEYEQY